This T cell receptor (beta chain) stems from a study of T cell responses to AZD1222 COVID-19 vaccine. Study in general: Second doses at about 4 or about 12 weeks were pooled.

Sequencing used immunoSEQ multiplex PCR; TCRdb keeps in-frame clones, though not all of them. The sample lists about 99,000 clones, roughly 85% seen once, with 2.5% to 3% in the top ten. For this clone: Its specificity is unknown.

Study results and caveats: Spike-specific TCR repertoires showed rising breadth and depth after two AZD1222 doses.

The germline V gene has CDR1 MNHEY and CDR2 SVGEGT. With 4 bases removed from V and 4 bases from J, the gap between germline ends came to 28 bases. There are 19 residues in the CDR3. The clonotype was recovered from an adult in good health. The input for sequencing was peripheral blood, taken on day 0 of AZD1222 vaccination. V is TRBV6-2 or TRBV6-3 and J is TRBJ2-5; D is perhaps TRBD1 (5 bases). The CDR3 here is CASSSPRRRQTVHPETQYF. The CDR3 DNA reads as TGTGCCAGCAGTTCTCCACGGCGTCGTCAGACAGTACACCCAGAGACCCAGTACTTC.